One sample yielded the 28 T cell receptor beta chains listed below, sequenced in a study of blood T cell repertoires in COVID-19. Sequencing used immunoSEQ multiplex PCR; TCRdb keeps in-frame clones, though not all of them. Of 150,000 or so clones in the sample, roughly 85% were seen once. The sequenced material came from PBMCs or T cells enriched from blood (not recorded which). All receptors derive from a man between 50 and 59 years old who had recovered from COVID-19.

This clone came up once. The CDR3 loop reads CASSPEFDTEAFF. The CDR3 region has the DNA TGTGCCAGCTCCCCTGAGTTCGACACTGAAGCTTTCTTT. This chain uses TRBV18 with TRBJ1-1, with D unclear. V lost 6 bases, J lost 3 bases, and 11 bases lay in between. Germline CDR1 is KGHSH and CDR2 is LQKENI. The CDR3 totals 13 residues.

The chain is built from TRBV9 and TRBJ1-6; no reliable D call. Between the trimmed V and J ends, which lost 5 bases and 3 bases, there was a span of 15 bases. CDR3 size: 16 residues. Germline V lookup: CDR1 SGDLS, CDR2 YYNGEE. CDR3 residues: CASSLRGEFYNSPLHF. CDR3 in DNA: TGTGCCAGCAGTTTACGGGGAGAGTTCTATAATTCACCCCTCCACTTT.

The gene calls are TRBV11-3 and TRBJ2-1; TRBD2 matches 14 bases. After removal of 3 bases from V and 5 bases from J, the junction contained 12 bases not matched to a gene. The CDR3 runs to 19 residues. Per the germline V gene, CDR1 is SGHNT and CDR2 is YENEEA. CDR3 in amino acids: CASSLRPGLAGEKNNEQFF. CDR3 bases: TGTGCCAGCAGCTTGCGACCGGGACTAGCGGGGGAGAAAAACAATGAGCAGTTCTTC.

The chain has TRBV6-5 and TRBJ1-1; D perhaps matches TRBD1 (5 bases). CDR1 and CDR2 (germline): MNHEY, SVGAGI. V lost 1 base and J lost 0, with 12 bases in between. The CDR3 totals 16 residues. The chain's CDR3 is CASSYLEGALNTEAFF. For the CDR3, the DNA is TGTGCCAGCAGTTACTTAGAAGGGGCCCTGAACACTGAAGCTTTCTTT.

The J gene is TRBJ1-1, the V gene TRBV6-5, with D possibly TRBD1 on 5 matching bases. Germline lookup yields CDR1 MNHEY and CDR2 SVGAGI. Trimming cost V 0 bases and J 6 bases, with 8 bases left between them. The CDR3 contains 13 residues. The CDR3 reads CASSYSQGSEAFF. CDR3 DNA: TGTGCCAGCAGTTACTCGCAGGGCTCTGAAGCTTTCTTT.

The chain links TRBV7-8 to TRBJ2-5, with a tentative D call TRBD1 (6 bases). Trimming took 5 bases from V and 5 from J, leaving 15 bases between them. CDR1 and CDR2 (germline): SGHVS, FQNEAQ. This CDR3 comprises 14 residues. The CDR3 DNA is TGTGCCAGCAGCCGGGATACAGGGTCGGAGACCCAGTACTTC. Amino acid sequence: CASSRDTGSETQYF.

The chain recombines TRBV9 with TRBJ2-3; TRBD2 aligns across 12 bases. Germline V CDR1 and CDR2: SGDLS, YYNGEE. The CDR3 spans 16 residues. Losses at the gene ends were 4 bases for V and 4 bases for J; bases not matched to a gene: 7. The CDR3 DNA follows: TGTGCCAGCAGCCTCCGGACTAGCGGGACCGCAGATACGCAGTATTTT. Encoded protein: CASSLRTSGTADTQYF.

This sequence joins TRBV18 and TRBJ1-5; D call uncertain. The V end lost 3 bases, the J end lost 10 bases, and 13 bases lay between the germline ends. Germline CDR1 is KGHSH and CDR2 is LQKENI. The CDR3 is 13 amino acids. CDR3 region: CASSPQAEPPQHF. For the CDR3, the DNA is TGTGCCAGCTCACCTCAGGCAGAACCACCCCAGCATTTT.

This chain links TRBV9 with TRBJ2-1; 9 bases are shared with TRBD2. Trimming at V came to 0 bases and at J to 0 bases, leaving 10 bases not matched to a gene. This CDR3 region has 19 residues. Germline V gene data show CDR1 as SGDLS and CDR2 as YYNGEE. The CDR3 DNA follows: TGTGCCAGCAGCGTAGCCTATTCCTATAGCGGGAGCTCCTACAATGAGCAGTTCTTC. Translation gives CASSVAYSYSGSSYNEQFF. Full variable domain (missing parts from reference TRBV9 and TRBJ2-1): DSGVTQTPKHLITATGQRVTLRCSPRSGDLSVYWYQQSLDQGLQFLIQYYNGEERAKGNILERFSAQQFPDLHSELNLSSLELGDSALYFCASSVAYSYSGSSYNEQFFGPGTRLTVL.

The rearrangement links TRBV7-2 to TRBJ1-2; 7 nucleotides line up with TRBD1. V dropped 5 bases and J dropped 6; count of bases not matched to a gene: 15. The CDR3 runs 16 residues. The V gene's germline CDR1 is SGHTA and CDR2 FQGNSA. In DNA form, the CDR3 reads TGTGCCAGCAGCCCCTACGGACAGGTTCGAATCGATGGCTACACCTTC. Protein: CASSPYGQVRIDGYTF.

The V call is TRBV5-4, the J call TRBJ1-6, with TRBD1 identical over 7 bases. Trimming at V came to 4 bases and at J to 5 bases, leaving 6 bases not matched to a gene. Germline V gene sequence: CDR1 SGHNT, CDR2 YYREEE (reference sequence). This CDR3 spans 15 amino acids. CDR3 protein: CASSTGTANNSPLHF. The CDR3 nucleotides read TGTGCCAGCAGCACCGGGACAGCCAATAATTCACCCCTCCACTTT.

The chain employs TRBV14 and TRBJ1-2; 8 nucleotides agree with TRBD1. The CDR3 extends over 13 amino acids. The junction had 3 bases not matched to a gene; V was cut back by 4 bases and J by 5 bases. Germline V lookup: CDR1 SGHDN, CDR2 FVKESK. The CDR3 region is CASSRTGRYGYTF. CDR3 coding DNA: TGTGCCAGCAGCCGGACAGGGCGATATGGCTACACCTTC.

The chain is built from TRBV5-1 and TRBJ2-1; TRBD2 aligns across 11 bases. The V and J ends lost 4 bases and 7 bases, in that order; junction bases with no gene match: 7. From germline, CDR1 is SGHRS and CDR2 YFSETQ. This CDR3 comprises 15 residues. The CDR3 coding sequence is TGCGCCAGCAGCCTCACTAGCGGGAGTGGAAATGAGCAGTTCTTC. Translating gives CASSLTSGSGNEQFF.

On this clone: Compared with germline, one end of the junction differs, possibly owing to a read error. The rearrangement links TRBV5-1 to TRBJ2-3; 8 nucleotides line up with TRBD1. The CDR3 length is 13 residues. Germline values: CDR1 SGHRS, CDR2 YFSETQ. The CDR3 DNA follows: TGCGCCAGCAGCTTCGCTGGACAGGGACGTTGTGATTTT. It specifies CASSFAGQGRCDF.

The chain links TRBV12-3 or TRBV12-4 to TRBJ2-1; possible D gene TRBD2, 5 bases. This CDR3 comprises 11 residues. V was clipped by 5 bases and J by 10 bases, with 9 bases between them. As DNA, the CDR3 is TGTGCCAGCAGTCAATCGGGAGAGCAGTTCTTC. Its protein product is CASSQSGEQFF.

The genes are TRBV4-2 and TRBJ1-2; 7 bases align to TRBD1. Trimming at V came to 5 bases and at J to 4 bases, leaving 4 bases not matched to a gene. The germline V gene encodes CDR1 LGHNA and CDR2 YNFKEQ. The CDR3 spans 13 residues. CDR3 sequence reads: CASSVRDSYGYTF. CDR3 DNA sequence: TGTGCCAGCAGCGTCCGGGACAGCTATGGCTACACCTTC.

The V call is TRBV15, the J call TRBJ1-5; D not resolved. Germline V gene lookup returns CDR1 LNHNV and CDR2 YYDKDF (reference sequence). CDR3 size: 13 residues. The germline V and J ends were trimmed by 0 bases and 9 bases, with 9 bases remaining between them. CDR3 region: CATSRDRYTPQHF. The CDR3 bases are TGTGCCACCAGCAGAGATCGATACACGCCCCAGCATTTT.

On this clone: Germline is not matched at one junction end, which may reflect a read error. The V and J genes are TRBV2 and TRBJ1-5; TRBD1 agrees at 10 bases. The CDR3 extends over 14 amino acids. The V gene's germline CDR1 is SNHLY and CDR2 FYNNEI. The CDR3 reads CASSADRGDHPQHF. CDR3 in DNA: TGTGCCAGCAGCGCGGACAGGGGGGATCACCCCCAGCATTTT.

The CDR3 here is CASSAQAYADTQYF. Here the CDR3 DNA reads TGTGCCAGCAGTGCCCAGGCTTACGCAGATACGCAGTATTTT. The chain recombines TRBV6-6 with TRBJ2-3; no firm D call. This CDR3 contains 14 residues. CDR1 and CDR2 from the germline V gene are MNHNY and SVGAGI (reference sequence). Trimming stripped 5 bases from V and 4 bases from J, with 13 bases between.

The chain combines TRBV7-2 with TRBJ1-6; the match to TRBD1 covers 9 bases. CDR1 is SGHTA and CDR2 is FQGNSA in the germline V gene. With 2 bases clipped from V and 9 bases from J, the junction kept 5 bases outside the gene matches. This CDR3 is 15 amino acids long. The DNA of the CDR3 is TGTGCCAGCAGCTTATTGGACAGGGGAGGTTCACCCCTCCACTTT. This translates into CASSLLDRGGSPLHF.

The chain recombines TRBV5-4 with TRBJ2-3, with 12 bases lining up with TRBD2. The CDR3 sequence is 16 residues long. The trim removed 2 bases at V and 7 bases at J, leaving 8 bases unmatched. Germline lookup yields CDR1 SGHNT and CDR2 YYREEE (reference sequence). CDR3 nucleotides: TGTGCCAGCAGCTTAAAGACTAGCGGGAGAAAATATACGCAGTATTTT. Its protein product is CASSLKTSGRKYTQYF.

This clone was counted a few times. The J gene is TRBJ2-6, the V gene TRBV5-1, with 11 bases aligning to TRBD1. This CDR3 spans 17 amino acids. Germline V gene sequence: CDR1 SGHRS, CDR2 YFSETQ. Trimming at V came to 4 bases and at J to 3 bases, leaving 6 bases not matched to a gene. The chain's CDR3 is CASSPGQGVGGANVLTF. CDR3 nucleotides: TGCGCCAGCAGCCCGGGACAGGGGGTTGGTGGGGCCAACGTCCTGACTTTC. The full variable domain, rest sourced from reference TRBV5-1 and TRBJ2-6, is KAGVTQTPRYLIKTRGQQVTLSCSPISGHRSVSWYQQTPGQGLQFLFEYFSETQRNKGNFPGRFSGRQFSNSRSEMNVSTLELGDSALYLCASSPGQGVGGANVLTFGAGSRLTVL.

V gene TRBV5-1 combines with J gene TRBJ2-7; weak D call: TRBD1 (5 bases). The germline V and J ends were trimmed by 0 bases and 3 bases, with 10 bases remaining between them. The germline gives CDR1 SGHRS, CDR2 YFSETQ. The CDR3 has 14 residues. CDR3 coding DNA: TGCGCCAGCAGCTTGGACAGGATGGTCTACGAGCAGTACTTC. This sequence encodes CASSLDRMVYEQYF.

CDR3 DNA sequence: TGTGCCAGCAGCTTTAGCCTAGTTAAGTCCGGGGAGCTGTTTTTT. Encoded protein: CASSFSLVKSGELFF. The rearrangement joins TRBV7-9 to TRBJ2-2; D uncertain. This CDR3 region has 15 residues. Looked up from germline, CDR1 is SEHNR and CDR2 is FQNEAQ (reference sequence). The V gene lost 3 bases and the J gene lost 6 bases, with 14 bases spanning the gap.

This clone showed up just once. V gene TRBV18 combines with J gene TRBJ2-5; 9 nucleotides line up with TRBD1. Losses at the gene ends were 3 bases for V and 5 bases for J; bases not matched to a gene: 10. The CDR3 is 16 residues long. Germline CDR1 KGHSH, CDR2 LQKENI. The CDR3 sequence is CASSPTGTGRFETQYF. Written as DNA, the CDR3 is TGTGCCAGCTCACCCACCGGGACAGGGAGGTTCGAGACCCAGTACTTC.

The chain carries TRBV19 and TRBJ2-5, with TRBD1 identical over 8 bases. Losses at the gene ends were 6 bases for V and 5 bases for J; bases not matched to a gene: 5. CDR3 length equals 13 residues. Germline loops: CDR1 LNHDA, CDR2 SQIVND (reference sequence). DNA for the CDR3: TGTGCCAGTAGCCCGGGACAGGTGGAGACCCAGTACTTC. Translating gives CASSPGQVETQYF.

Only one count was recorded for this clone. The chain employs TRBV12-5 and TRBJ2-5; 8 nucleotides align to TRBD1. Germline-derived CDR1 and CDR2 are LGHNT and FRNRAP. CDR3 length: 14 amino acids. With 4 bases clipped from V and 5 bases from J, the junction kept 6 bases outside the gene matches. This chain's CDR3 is CASGWGTGVETQYF. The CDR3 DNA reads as TGTGCTAGTGGTTGGGGGACAGGCGTCGAGACCCAGTACTTC. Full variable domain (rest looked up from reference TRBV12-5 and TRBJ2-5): DARVTQTPRHKVTEMGQEVTMRCQPILGHNTVFWYRQTMMQGLELLAYFRNRAPLDDSGMPKDRFSAEMPDATLATLKIQPSEPRDSAVYFCASGWGTGVETQYFGPGTRLLVL.

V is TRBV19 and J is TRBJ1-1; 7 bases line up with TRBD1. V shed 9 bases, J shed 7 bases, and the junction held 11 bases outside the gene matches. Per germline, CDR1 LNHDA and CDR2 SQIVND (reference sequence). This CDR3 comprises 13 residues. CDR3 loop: CASTETGALEAFF. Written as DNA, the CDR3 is TGTGCCAGCACCGAAACAGGGGCTCTTGAAGCTTTCTTT.